Sequencing of this T cell receptor (beta chain) was carried out in a study of cytomegalovirus exposure and HLA in healthy donors. The J segment lost 4 bases and the V segment lost 2 bases, leaving 7 bases of the junction unmatched. Per germline, CDR1 MNHEY and CDR2 SVGAGI. CDR3 size: 15 residues. Primers: 60 Vbeta forward and 13 Jbeta reverse. Using immunoSEQ multiplex PCR, the repertoire was profiled, and TCRdb retains in-frame clones only, with some absent. The table includes 100,000 to 150,000 clones, 70% to 80% detected once. Concerning this clone itself: As yet, its antigen is unknown.

General study findings and limits: In a later analysis, donors in an Asian-associated ancestry cluster reportedly had fewer N-insertions in productive TCRs than the cohort mean. A later analysis, which compared TCR beta chains of equal frequency, found the HLA-associated ones more clonally expanded. Later on, analysis showed that most CMV-associated TCR beta chains appeared to be HLA-restricted. Reports state that TCR beta sequences accurately predicted most subjects' HLA-A and HLA-B alleles.

Sequencing input: PBMCs. The chain employs TRBV6-5 and TRBJ1-2; 7 positions agree with TRBD1. The TCR originated in a woman aged 55-75 years in good health and CMV-seropositive. In DNA form, the CDR3 reads TGTGCCAGCAGTTACCGACAGGGAAGGGCCTATGGCTACACCTTC. Its protein is CASSYRQGRAYGYTF.